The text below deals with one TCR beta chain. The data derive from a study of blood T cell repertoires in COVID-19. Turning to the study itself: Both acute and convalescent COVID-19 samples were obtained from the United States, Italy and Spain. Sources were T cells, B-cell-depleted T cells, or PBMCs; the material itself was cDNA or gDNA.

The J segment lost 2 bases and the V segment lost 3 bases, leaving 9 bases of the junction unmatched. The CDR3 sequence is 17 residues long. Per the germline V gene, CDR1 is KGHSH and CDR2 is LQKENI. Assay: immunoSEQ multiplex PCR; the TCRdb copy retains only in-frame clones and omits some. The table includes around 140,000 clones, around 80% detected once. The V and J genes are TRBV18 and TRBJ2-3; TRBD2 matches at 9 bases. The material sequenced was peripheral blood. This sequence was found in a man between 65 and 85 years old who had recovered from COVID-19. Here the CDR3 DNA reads TGTGCCAGCTCACCCATAGCGGGAGTTGGTATCACAGATACGCAGTATTTT. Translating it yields CASSPIAGVGITDTQYF.